The 20 T cell receptor beta chains presented below share a single source sample, sequenced in a study of a mutant IDH1 vaccine in newly diagnosed glioma. Regarding time point: week 35, safety follow-up. Vaccinated patients received 300 ug of mutant IDH1 20-mer peptide per dose, with topical imiquimod. The assay was immunoSEQ multiplex PCR, and TCRdb's table has in-frame clones only and misses some. The repertoire includes about 32,000 clones, roughly 79% of them detected once, and roughly 9.3% sits in the top ten. Antigens for these TCRs are unknown. The starting material was PBMCs, obtained from a glioma patient whose treatment included an IDH1 peptide vaccine. Source of these receptors: a woman between 25 and 40 years old with glioma. Some clones in this sample may be carry-over from other donors' samples.

The chain links TRBV5-6 to TRBJ2-1; no definite D call. This CDR3 region has 13 residues. Between the trimmed V and J ends, which lost 4 bases and 9 bases, there was a span of 14 bases. Germline assignment: CDR1 SGHDT and CDR2 YYEEEE. The CDR3 coding sequence is TGTGCCAGCAGCCTGGGGTCGGGCTCTGAGCAGTTCTTC. Amino acids: CASSLGSGSEQFF. Full variable domain (remainder filled in from reference TRBV5-6 and TRBJ2-1): DAGVTQSPTHLIKTRGQQVTLRCSPKSGHDTVSWYQQALGQGPQFIFQYYEEEERQRGNFPDRFSGHQFPNYSSELNVNALLLGDSALYLCASSLGSGSEQFFGPGTRLTVL.

The V call is TRBV2, the J call TRBJ2-2; no reliable D call. This CDR3 comprises 13 residues. Germline CDR1 reads SNHLY; CDR2 reads FYNNEI. The V gene lost 2 bases and the J gene lost 7 bases, with 8 bases spanning the gap. CDR3 residues: CASSEKGFGELFF. CDR3 DNA: TGTGCCAGCAGTGAAAAGGGTTTCGGGGAGCTGTTTTTT.

The genes are TRBV9 and TRBJ2-1, with 11 bases that match TRBD2. CDR1 is SGDLS, CDR2 YYNGEE, per germline. CDR3 length: 16 residues. With 0 bases clipped from V and 7 bases from J, the junction kept 6 bases outside the gene matches. The CDR3 DNA follows: TGTGCCAGCAGCGTAGTTGCTAGCGGGAGGTTGAATGAGCAGTTCTTC. It encodes CASSVVASGRLNEQFF.

V is TRBV9 and J is TRBJ1-4; tentatively, D is TRBD1 (5 bases). Trimming cost V 4 bases and J 8 bases, with 15 bases left between them. Germline CDR1 is SGDLS and CDR2 is YYNGEE. The CDR3 runs 14 residues. The CDR3 nucleotides are TGTGCCAGCAGCCCAGGCCGGGGGAAGGAAAAACTGTTTTTT. Translating gives CASSPGRGKEKLFF.

The chain carries TRBV14 and TRBJ2-1; no clear D gene. Germline-derived CDR1 and CDR2 are SGHDN and FVKESK. The CDR3 consists of 14 residues. Trimming shortened V by 3 bases and J by 4 bases, and 10 bases separated the two germline ends. In nucleotides, the CDR3 is TGTGCCAGCAGCCAGGCTTCTATTTACAATGAGCAGTTCTTC. Its protein is CASSQASIYNEQFF.

The chain recombines TRBV2 with TRBJ2-1; D gene uncertain. CDR1 is SNHLY and CDR2 is FYNNEI in the germline V gene. CDR3 size: 14 residues. The V end lost 6 bases, the J end lost 10 bases, and 19 bases lay between the germline ends. CDR3 sequence reads: CASRAPGPDREQFF. The CDR3 region has the DNA TGTGCCAGCAGGGCCCCCGGGCCGGATAGAGAGCAGTTCTTC.

V usage is TRBV19 and J usage is TRBJ1-5; D ambiguous. Per germline, CDR1 LNHDA and CDR2 SQIVND (reference sequence). Trimming removed 7 bases from V and 5 bases from J, with 15 bases in between. The CDR3 totals 14 residues. The chain's CDR3 is CASNLGREDQPQHF. CDR3 DNA: TGTGCCAGTAACCTTGGGAGGGAAGATCAGCCCCAGCATTTT. The whole variable domain, filled in from reference TRBV19 and TRBJ1-5, reads DGGITQSPKYLFRKEGQNVTLSCEQNLNHDAMYWYRQDPGQGLRLIYYSQIVNDFQKGDIAEGYSVSREKKESFPLTVTSAQKNPTAFYLCASNLGREDQPQHFGDGTRLSIL.

The chain carries TRBV10-2 and TRBJ2-1, with TRBD1 matching 8 bases. The J segment lost 4 bases and the V segment lost 0 bases, leaving 2 bases of the junction unmatched. This CDR3 region has 15 residues. CDR1 and CDR2 from the germline V gene are WSHSY and SAAADI. The DNA for the CDR3 is TGCGCCAGCAGTGAGTCTGGACAGGGTTACAATGAGCAGTTCTTC. It translates to CASSESGQGYNEQFF.

This chain connects TRBV7-9 to TRBJ2-7, with D maybe TRBD2 (6 bases). The CDR3 has 16 residues. CDR1 SEHNR and CDR2 FQNEAQ come from the germline V gene (reference sequence). Trimming stripped 5 bases from V and 5 bases from J, with 22 bases between. The CDR3 loop reads CASSLNPGGARNEQYF. The CDR3, as DNA: TGTGCCAGCAGCCTGAATCCCGGGGGTGCGAGAAACGAGCAGTACTTC.

This chain links TRBV7-9 with TRBJ1-5; D gene unclear. There are 19 residues in the CDR3. Trimming removed 0 bases from V and 0 bases from J, with 18 bases in between. Germline lookup yields CDR1 SEHNR and CDR2 FQNEAQ (reference sequence). CDR3 nucleotides: TGTGCCAGCAGCTTAGCGTTTGGCCAGAGCGATTATAGCAATCAGCCCCAGCATTTT. It codes for CASSLAFGQSDYSNQPQHF.

This clone was observed a single time. The chain uses TRBV27 and TRBJ2-5, with 7 positions matching TRBD2. CDR3 length: 16 amino acids. CDR1 is MNHEY and CDR2 is SMNVEV in the germline V gene (reference sequence). Losses at the gene ends were 5 bases for V and 5 bases for J; bases not matched to a gene: 14. CDR3 sequence (DNA): TGTGCCAGCAGTCCCTCTCGGGGGGAGCAGGAGGAGACCCAGTACTTC. Translating gives CASSPSRGEQEETQYF.

The J gene is TRBJ2-3, the V gene TRBV11-2; TRBD2 might be the D (5 bases). Germline CDR1 and CDR2: SGHAT and FQNNGV. V lost 5 bases to trimming and J lost 1 base, with 10 bases between them. This CDR3 is built from 14 residues. CDR3 DNA: TGTGCCAGCAGCCCGGAGGCTGGCACAGATACGCAGTATTTT. Encoded protein: CASSPEAGTDTQYF. Full variable domain (missing parts from reference TRBV11-2 and TRBJ2-3): EAGVAQSPRYKIIEKRQSVAFWCNPISGHATLYWYQQILGQGPKLLIQFQNNGVVDDSQLPKDRFSAERLKGVDSTLKIQPAKLEDSAVYLCASSPEAGTDTQYFGPGTRLTVL.

The rearrangement links TRBV7-9 to TRBJ1-1; D uncertain. Germline V gene lookup returns CDR1 SEHNR and CDR2 FQNEAQ (reference sequence). The CDR3 loop spans 14 amino acids. Trimming stripped 3 bases from V and 4 bases from J, with 12 bases between. DNA of the CDR3: TGTGCCAGCAGCTTCGGAGGGTTGGGCACTGAAGCTTTCTTT. It specifies CASSFGGLGTEAFF.

V is TRBV5-4 and J is TRBJ1-3; D might be TRBD1 (6 bases). Germline V CDR1 and CDR2: SGHNT, YYREEE (reference sequence). The CDR3 is made up of 17 amino acids. V was clipped by 3 bases and J by 1 base, with 17 bases between them. The CDR3 protein is CASSSRQALGSGNTIYF. CDR3 nucleotides: TGTGCCAGCAGCTCCCGACAGGCCTTAGGGTCTGGAAACACCATATATTTT.

A single count supports this clone. CDR3 loop: CASSDAGLRAFF. The CDR3 DNA is TGTGCCAGCAGTGACGCGGGGTTGCGAGCTTTCTTT. The chain links TRBV2 to TRBJ1-1; no definite D call. Germline values: CDR1 SNHLY, CDR2 FYNNEI. This CDR3 comprises 12 residues. Trimming removed 3 bases at V and 10 bases at J, with 12 bases between. The full variable domain, completed using reference TRBV2 and TRBJ1-1, is EPEVTQTPSHQVTQMGQEVILRCVPISNHLYFYWYRQILGQKVEFLVSFYNNEISEKSEIFDDQFSVERPDGSNFTLKIRSTKLEDSAMYFCASSDAGLRAFFGQGTRLTVV.

The chain couples TRBV5-6 to TRBJ2-1, with 7 bases lining up with TRBD1. Germline CDR1 SGHDT, CDR2 YYEEEE. Trimming took 4 bases from V and 0 from J; bases not matched to a gene: 10. CDR3 length: 17 residues. CDR3 in DNA: TGTGCCAGCAGCCCGTTCGACAGGGCCAACTCCTACAATGAGCAGTTCTTC. It translates to CASSPFDRANSYNEQFF.

This clone turned up a few times. This sequence joins TRBV2 and TRBJ1-2, with 10 positions matching TRBD1. V dropped 6 bases and J dropped 6; count of bases not matched to a gene: 4. Germline V gives CDR1 SNHLY, CDR2 FYNNEI. The CDR3 length is 13 residues. CDR3 sequence (DNA): TGTGCCAGCAGCAAGACAGGGGGCGATGGCTACACCTTC. This translates into CASSKTGGDGYTF. The variable domain in full, completed from reference TRBV2 and TRBJ1-2, reads EPEVTQTPSHQVTQMGQEVILRCVPISNHLYFYWYRQILGQKVEFLVSFYNNEISEKSEIFDDQFSVERPDGSNFTLKIRSTKLEDSAMYFCASSKTGGDGYTFGSGTRLTVV.

This clone was seen a few times. The V call is TRBV19, the J call TRBJ1-1; D might be TRBD1 (5 bases). V lost 2 bases, J lost 6 bases, and 13 bases lay in between. The CDR3 length is 14 residues. Germline V gene lookup returns CDR1 LNHDA and CDR2 SQIVND (reference sequence). The CDR3 sequence: CASSINTWDPEAFF. The CDR3 nucleotides are TGTGCCAGTAGTATAAACACTTGGGACCCTGAAGCTTTCTTT.

In this sample, this clone turned up a few times. This chain connects TRBV19 to TRBJ1-2, with TRBD1 as a possible D gene (5 bases). The CDR3 sequence is 13 residues long. The germline CDR1 and CDR2 sequences are LNHDA and SQIVND (reference sequence). V shed 7 bases and J shed 8 bases, with 17 bases lying between them. Written as DNA, the CDR3 is TGTGCCAGTACCCCCGGGGGAGGGTCCGGCTACACCTTC. Translation: CASTPGGGSGYTF.

This chain links TRBV4-1 with TRBJ1-1; D not resolved. Between the trimmed V and J ends, which lost 2 bases and 1 base, there was a span of 8 bases. The germline gives CDR1 MGHRA, CDR2 YSYEKL. The CDR3 extends over 14 amino acids. In nucleotides, the CDR3 is TGCGCCAGCAGCCAACGGACCGGGAACACTGAAGCTTTCTTT. Residues: CASSQRTGNTEAFF.